This entry lists 2 T cell receptor beta chains sequenced from one sample in a study of cytomegalovirus exposure and HLA in healthy donors. Primers: 60 Vbeta forward and 13 Jbeta reverse. Generated by immunoSEQ multiplex PCR, the TCRdb table keeps only in-frame clones and is missing some. The data show around 130,000 clones, roughly three quarters seen once. The specimen was PBMCs. These receptors originate from a woman in her fifties or sixties in good health and CMV-seronegative.

This clone was observed once. The chain links TRBV29-1 to TRBJ2-6; D not certain. The CDR3 length is 12 residues. Per the germline V gene, CDR1 is SQVTM and CDR2 is ANQGSEA. Between the trimmed V and J ends, which lost 7 bases and 4 bases, there was a span of 8 bases. The CDR3 sequence: CSASVGANVLTF. CDR3 bases: TGCAGCGCCTCCGTCGGGGCCAACGTCCTGACTTTC.

This clone was counted only a few times. V gene TRBV5-5 combines with J gene TRBJ1-4; D may be TRBD1 (6 bases). This CDR3 has 14 residues. Germline CDR1 SGHKS, CDR2 YYEKEE (reference sequence). V gave up 3 bases and J gave up 7 bases, with 13 bases separating them. This CDR3 reads CASSSEGHFEKLFF. The CDR3 nucleotides read TGTGCCAGCAGCTCTGAGGGACACTTTGAAAAACTGTTTTTT. Complete variable domain (other parts from reference TRBV5-5 and TRBJ1-4): DAGVTQSPTHLIKTRGQQVTLRCSPISGHKSVSWYQQVLGQGPQFIFQYYEKEERGRGNFPDRFSARQFPNYSSELNVNALLLGDSALYLCASSSEGHFEKLFFGSGTQLSVL.